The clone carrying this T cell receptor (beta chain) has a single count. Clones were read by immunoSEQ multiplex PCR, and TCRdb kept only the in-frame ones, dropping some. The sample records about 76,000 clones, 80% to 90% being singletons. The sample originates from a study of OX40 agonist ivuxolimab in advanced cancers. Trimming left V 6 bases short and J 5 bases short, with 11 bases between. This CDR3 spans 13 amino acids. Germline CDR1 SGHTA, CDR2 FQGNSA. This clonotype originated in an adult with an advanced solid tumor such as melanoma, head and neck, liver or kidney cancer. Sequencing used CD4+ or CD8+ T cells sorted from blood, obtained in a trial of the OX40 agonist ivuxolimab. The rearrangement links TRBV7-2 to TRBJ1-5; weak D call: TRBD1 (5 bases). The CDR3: CASSYLTDQPQHF. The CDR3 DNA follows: TGTGCCAGCAGTTATTTGACAGATCAGCCCCAGCATTTT.